This TCR beta chain was observed in a study of PD-1 blockade in classical Hodgkin lymphoma. Findings and caveats of the study: Newly diagnosed and completely responding patients shared comparable baseline diversity. Why repertoires differed is undefined; disease activity or prior therapy possibly contributed.

Here immunoSEQ multiplex PCR was the method, and the copy in TCRdb shows in-frame clones only, minus some. Of roughly 97,000 clones detected, roughly 84% appear once; the ten largest clones hold 12%. This clone was seen a single time. Antigen: not known. There was relapse after autologous stem cell transplantation in every patient, and there was variation in brentuximab vedotin exposure. Best responses fell into complete response, partial response or progressive disease. The clonotype originates from a human donor with classical Hodgkin lymphoma. The material was peripheral blood mononuclear cells (PBMCs), obtained at baseline.

The CDR3 sequence is CAWSQGDQPQHF. As DNA, the CDR3 is TGTGCCTGGAGTCAGGGTGACCAGCCCCAGCATTTT. The chain carries TRBV30 and TRBJ1-5; D is possibly TRBD1 (5 bases). Germline V lookup: CDR1 GTSNPN, CDR2 SVGIG (reference sequence). Trimming left V 2 bases short and J 7 bases short, with 9 bases between. The CDR3 has 12 residues.